What follows describes a single T cell receptor (beta chain). Its antigen remains unknown. Method: immunoSEQ multiplex PCR; TCRdb's copy keeps in-frame clones and lacks some. The sample lists fewer than 110,000 clones; around nine tenths were seen once. Trimming removed 6 bases at V and 11 bases at J, with 21 bases between. There are 14 residues in the CDR3. CDR1 SEHNR and CDR2 FQNEAQ come from the germline V gene (reference sequence). The data are from a study of T cell responses to AZD1222 COVID-19 vaccine. Study outcomes and limitations: Close to half of spike-specific TCRs reportedly recognize unmutated variant regions.

The material was peripheral blood, obtained on day 0 of AZD1222 vaccination. The chain recombines TRBV7-9 with TRBJ2-3, with D perhaps TRBD1 (6 bases). The receptor was isolated from an adult in good health. The CDR3 loop is CASSPGQTIVGQYF. The CDR3 coding sequence is TGTGCCAGCAGTCCCGGACAGACCATAGTTGGGCAGTATTTT.